A selection of T cell receptor beta chains follows, all from one sample in a study of T cell repertoires in cytomegalovirus infection. TCRdb recomputed calls from the reads with MiXCR, one row per CDR3 protein. The table includes about 83,000 distinct CDR3 sequences, 24% detected once. These receptors have no identified antigens. Here the sequenced sample was CD8+ T cells from cultured PBMCs, taken from culture after CMV antigen stimulation. The receptors were gathered from a human donor in good health (CMV status not recorded). Some clones in this sample may be carry-over from other donors' samples. CDR3s include the opening cysteine and the closing phenylalanine or tryptophan. Each record gives: D gene, J gene, clone size, V gene, CDR3 protein, CDR3 DNA. The D gene is left open where the match is weak. Rows give clone size only sometimes, using once, few, many, or a class for an expanded clone.

>TRBD2|TRBJ2-7|-|TRBV20-1
CSAKDGLVFEQYF
TGCAGTGCAAAAGACGGACTAGTGTTCGAGCAGTACTTC
>-|TRBJ1-2|-|TRBV6-5
CASRNPGVNYGYTF
TGTGCCAGCAGAAACCCAGGAGTTAACTATGGCTACACCTTC
>TRBD2|TRBJ2-3|-|TRBV15
CATSRVASGSPTDTQYF
TGTGCCACCAGCAGAGTGGCTAGCGGGAGCCCCACAGATACGCAGTATTTT
>-|TRBJ2-2|many|TRBV6-6
CASSYGPEYTTGELFF
TGTGCCAGCAGTTACGGACCTGAGTACACCACCGGGGAGCTGTTTTTT
>-|TRBJ1-2|many|TRBV7-2
CASSNRDVYGYTF
TGTGCCAGCAGCAACAGGGATGTCTATGGCTACACCTTC
>-|TRBJ1-5|-|TRBV28
CASTRPGDSNQPQHF
TGTGCCAGCACCCGCCCAGGAGATAGCAATCAGCCCCAGCATTTT
>TRBD1|TRBJ1-4|-|TRBV7-9
CASSKGQMYNEKLFF
TGTGCCAGCAGCAAGGGACAGATGTATAATGAAAAACTGTTTTTT
>TRBD2|TRBJ2-1|-|TRBV2
CASTPGGLAGGAFF
TGTGCCAGCACTCCGGGGGGACTAGCGGGAGGGGCGTTCTTC
>TRBD1|TRBJ2-2|few|TRBV2
CAIRTGTTGELFF
TGTGCCATTCGGACAGGGACTACCGGGGAGCTGTTTTTT
>-|TRBJ2-3|few|TRBV25-1
CASSETDTQYF
TGTGCCAGCAGTGAAACAGATACGCAGTATTTT
>-|TRBJ2-1|many|TRBV19
CASSATQSYNEQFF
TGTGCCAGTAGCGCGACACAATCCTACAATGAGCAGTTCTTC
>-|TRBJ2-3|-|TRBV6-2/TRBV6-3
CASRENRAGDTQYF
TGTGCCAGCAGAGAGAACAGAGCGGGAGATACGCAGTATTTT
>-|TRBJ2-4|-|TRBV20-1
CSARDPQPENIQYF
TGCAGTGCTAGAGATCCCCAACCGGAAAACATTCAGTACTTC
>-|TRBJ2-1|-|TRBV27
CASSLLEGNYNEQFF
TGTGCCAGCAGTTTATTGGAGGGTAACTACAATGAGCAGTTCTTC
>-|TRBJ2-1|many|TRBV7-2
CASSLTGPRINEQFF
TGTGCCAGCAGCCTAACAGGGCCGAGGATAAATGAGCAGTTCTTC
>-|TRBJ2-1|-|TRBV15
CATSRVGDWDEQFF
TGTGCCACCAGCAGAGTCGGGGATTGGGATGAGCAGTTCTTC
>TRBD2|TRBJ2-2|few|TRBV30
CAWVPGLAMKTGELFF
TGTGCCTGGGTGCCGGGACTAGCTATGAAAACCGGGGAGCTGTTTTTT
>TRBD2|TRBJ2-5|many|TRBV7-2
CASSPRARGGQETQYF
TGTGCCAGCAGCCCCCGCGCTCGGGGGGGGCAAGAGACCCAGTACTTC
>-|TRBJ2-7|few|TRBV5-4
CASSSDIAYEQYF
TGTGCCAGCAGCTCGGACATCGCCTACGAGCAGTACTTC
>-|TRBJ1-2|few|TRBV20-1
CSAHTGSYTF
TGCAGTGCTCATACAGGGAGCTACACCTTC
>-|TRBJ1-1|-|TRBV12-3/TRBV12-4
CASSSGVESEAFF
TGTGCCAGCAGTTCAGGGGTAGAAAGTGAAGCTTTCTTT
>TRBD2|TRBJ2-1|-|TRBV7-7
CASSFGLAGDTPPSEQFF
TGTGCCAGCAGCTTCGGACTAGCGGGGGACACCCCACCCTCTGAGCAGTTCTTC
>-|TRBJ2-6|once|TRBV15
CATSRDFRGPSGANVLTF
TGTGCCACCAGCAGAGATTTCAGGGGCCCTTCTGGGGCCAACGTCCTGACTTTC
>TRBD1|TRBJ2-2|-|TRBV19
CASSIAWLQGGLSGELFF
TGTGCCAGTAGTATAGCTTGGCTACAGGGGGGATTATCCGGGGAGCTGTTTTTT
>-|TRBJ2-1|few|TRBV10-3
CAISPATPSIWRQFF
TGTGCCATCAGTCCAGCAACCCCCAGTATTTGGAGGCAGTTCTTC
>TRBD2|TRBJ2-3|-|TRBV9
CASSVAGGGADTQYF
TGTGCCAGCAGCGTAGCGGGGGGGGGGGCGGATACGCAGTATTTT
>TRBD2|TRBJ2-3|many|TRBV12-3/TRBV12-4
CASSLKRGAGSDYDTQYF
TGTGCCAGCAGTTTGAAGCGGGGGGCTGGATCCGATTACGATACGCAGTATTTT
>TRBD1|TRBJ1-2|many|TRBV12-3/TRBV12-4
CASSSRTGGARYGYTF
TGTGCCAGCAGTTCCAGGACAGGGGGCGCCCGGTATGGCTACACCTTC
>-|TRBJ1-3|many|TRBV29-1
CSVAYPGEGNTIYF
TGCAGCGTCGCGTACCCAGGGGAAGGAAACACCATATATTTT
>TRBD1|TRBJ1-2|many|TRBV6-6
CASSYTQGGYTF
TGTGCCAGCAGTTACACACAGGGGGGCTACACCTTC
>-|TRBJ2-5|few|TRBV6-2/TRBV6-3
CASSSAAGALLFQETQYF
TGTGCCAGCAGCTCTGCGGCGGGGGCTCTTCTCTTCCAAGAGACCCAGTACTTC
>TRBD1|TRBJ2-2|-|TRBV19
CASSPRDRALDTGELFF
TGTGCCAGTAGTCCCAGGGACAGGGCTTTAGACACCGGGGAGCTGTTTTTT
>-|TRBJ1-1|many|TRBV27
CASSLYPGMNTEAFF
TGTGCCAGCAGTTTATACCCAGGGATGAACACTGAAGCTTTCTTT
>-|TRBJ2-7|-|TRBV7-9
CASSHAYEQYF
TGTGCCAGCAGCCATGCCTACGAGCAGTACTTC
>-|TRBJ1-1|-|TRBV6-1
CASSDPGTWRTEAFF
TGTGCCAGCAGTGACCCCGGGACATGGAGGACTGAAGCTTTCTTT
>TRBD1|TRBJ2-3|many|TRBV13
CASSLGRGRDTQYF
TGTGCCAGCAGCTTGGGCAGGGGGCGAGATACGCAGTATTTT
>-|TRBJ1-1|few|TRBV10-3
CAISEPGYREAFF
TGTGCCATCAGTGAGCCAGGGTACCGTGAAGCTTTCTTT
>-|TRBJ2-2|few|TRBV4-1
CASSYEGGGAGTGELFF
TGCGCCAGCAGCTACGAAGGAGGGGGCGCGGGCACCGGGGAGCTGTTTTTT
>TRBD1|TRBJ1-1|many|TRBV27
CASSTGGNEAFF
TGTGCCAGCAGTACAGGGGGCAATGAAGCTTTCTTT
>TRBD2|TRBJ2-2|-|TRBV9
CASSDPPGRAGGRPEDTGELFF
TGTGCCAGCAGCGACCCCCCAGGACGGGCGGGAGGCCGGCCGGAGGACACCGGGGAGCTGTTTTTT
>-|TRBJ2-7|many|TRBV7-2
CASSLGGAPAYEQYF
TGTGCCAGCAGCTTAGGCGGGGCCCCCGCCTACGAGCAGTACTTC
>TRBD1|TRBJ2-7|many|TRBV15
CATSRTSGTGTGVWEQYF
TGTGCCACCAGCAGAACGTCTGGGACCGGGACAGGGGTGTGGGAGCAGTACTTC
>-|TRBJ2-1|-|TRBV4-3
CASSLAGPGNEQFF
TGCGCCAGCAGCCTCGCCGGTCCGGGGAATGAGCAGTTCTTC
>TRBD1|TRBJ1-5|-|TRBV15
CATGGEGAGGNQPQHF
TGTGCCACTGGCGGCGAGGGGGCTGGGGGCAATCAGCCCCAGCATTTT
>TRBD2|TRBJ2-1|-|TRBV12-3/TRBV12-4
CASSLGGGRGEQFF
TGTGCCAGCAGCCTAGGCGGGGGGCGAGGGGAGCAGTTCTTC
>-|TRBJ1-1|few|TRBV19
CASHVAEAFF
TGTGCCAGTCACGTTGCTGAAGCTTTCTTT
>-|TRBJ1-1|-|TRBV12-3/TRBV12-4
CASSYDTNTEAFF
TGTGCCAGCAGTTACGACACGAACACTGAAGCTTTCTTT
>TRBD1|TRBJ1-2|many|TRBV27
CASTGQGANGYTF
TGTGCCAGTACGGGACAGGGGGCGAATGGCTACACCTTC